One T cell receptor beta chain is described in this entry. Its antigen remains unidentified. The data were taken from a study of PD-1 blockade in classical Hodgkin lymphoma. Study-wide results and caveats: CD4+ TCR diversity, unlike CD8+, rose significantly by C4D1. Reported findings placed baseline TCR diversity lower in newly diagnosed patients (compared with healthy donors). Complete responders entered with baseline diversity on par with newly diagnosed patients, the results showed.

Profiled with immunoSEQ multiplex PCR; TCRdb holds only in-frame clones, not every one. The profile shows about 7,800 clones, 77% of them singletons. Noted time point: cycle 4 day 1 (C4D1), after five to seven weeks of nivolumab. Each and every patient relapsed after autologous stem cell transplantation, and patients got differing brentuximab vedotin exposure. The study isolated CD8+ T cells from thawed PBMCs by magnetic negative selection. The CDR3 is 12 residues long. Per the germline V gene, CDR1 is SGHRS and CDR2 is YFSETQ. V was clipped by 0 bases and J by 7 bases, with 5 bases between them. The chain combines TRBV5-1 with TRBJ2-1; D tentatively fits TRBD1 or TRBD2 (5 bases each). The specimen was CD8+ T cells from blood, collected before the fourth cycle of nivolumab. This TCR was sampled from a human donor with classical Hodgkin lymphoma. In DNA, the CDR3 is TGCGCCAGCAGCTTGGGGGGGAATGAGCAGTTCTTC. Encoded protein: CASSLGGNEQFF.